The rows below give T cell receptor beta chains drawn from one sample of a study of cytomegalovirus exposure and HLA in healthy donors. Sequenced by immunoSEQ multiplex PCR; TCRdb stores in-frame clones only, minus some. Of about 83,000 clones listed, about 79% are singletons. Material: PBMCs. The source is a man aged 18 to 29 in good health and CMV-seropositive. Each CDR3 is given with its conserved first and last residue. The order of the fields is V gene, D gene, J gene, clone size, CDR3 protein, CDR3 DNA. The D gene is left open where the match is weak. Size is stated for part of the rows, as once, few or many counts, or as a class when the clone is expanded.

>TRBV5-1|TRBD1|TRBJ1-2|NA
CASSLRGQTYGYTF
TGCGCCAGCAGCTTGCGGGGACAGACCTATGGCTACACCTTC
>TRBV2|NA|TRBJ2-4|many
CASSSQGHENIQYF
TGTGCCAGCAGTTCCCAGGGGCACGAAAACATTCAGTACTTC
>TRBV29-1|TRBD1|TRBJ1-1|NA
CSVGAGGGVSEAFF
TGCAGCGTTGGAGCAGGGGGCGGCGTCAGTGAAGCTTTCTTT
>TRBV29-1|TRBD2|TRBJ2-7|NA
CSVWTSGSYEQYF
TGCAGCGTTTGGACTAGCGGGAGCTACGAGCAGTACTTC
>TRBV6-5|NA|TRBJ1-4|NA
CASSPGTREGEKLFF
TGTGCCAGCAGCCCGGGGACGAGGGAGGGAGAAAAACTGTTTTTT
>TRBV7-6|NA|TRBJ2-5|NA
CASSSMGRDLRTQYF
TGTGCCAGCAGCTCTATGGGGCGGGACCTCAGGACCCAGTACTTC
>TRBV5-1|TRBD2|TRBJ2-2|NA
CASSSLGGTGELFF
TGCGCCAGCAGCTCTCTCGGGGGGACCGGGGAGCTGTTTTTT
>TRBV9|NA|TRBJ2-1|NA
CASSVDGQYEQFF
TGTGCCAGCAGCGTAGATGGACAGTATGAGCAGTTCTTC
>TRBV15|NA|TRBJ1-1|NA
CATRANTEAFF
TGTGCCACCAGAGCGAACACTGAAGCTTTCTTT
>TRBV9|TRBD1|TRBJ2-7|NA
CASSEGQGNSYEQYF
TGTGCCAGCAGCGAGGGACAGGGAAACTCCTACGAGCAGTACTTC
>TRBV5-1|NA|TRBJ1-1|NA
CASSLGGGPGAFF
TGCGCCAGCAGCTTGGGAGGGGGACCGGGAGCTTTCTTT
>TRBV28|TRBD1|TRBJ1-1|NA
CASSLPDRGVTEAFF
TGTGCCAGCAGTCTACCCGACAGGGGGGTCACTGAAGCTTTCTTT
>TRBV7-4|TRBD2|TRBJ2-1|NA
CASSLTQPRMVAGRNEQFF
TGTGCCAGCAGCTTGACTCAGCCCAGGATGGTAGCGGGAAGGAATGAGCAGTTCTTC
>TRBV5-6|TRBD2|TRBJ2-2|NA
CASSWGLAGGPDTGELFF
TGTGCCAGCAGCTGGGGACTAGCGGGAGGGCCGGACACCGGGGAGCTGTTTTTT
>TRBV7-8|NA|TRBJ1-1|few
CASSFPRSGTMNTEAFF
TGTGCCAGCAGCTTCCCGAGGTCCGGAACAATGAACACTGAAGCTTTCTTT
>TRBV29-1|TRBD2|TRBJ2-7|NA
CSVASGAGSYEQYF
TGCAGCGTAGCGAGCGGGGCTGGTTCCTACGAGCAGTACTTC
>TRBV2|NA|TRBJ2-2|NA
CASGLAQVTGELFF
TGTGCCAGCGGTCTAGCGCAAGTCACCGGGGAGCTGTTTTTT
>TRBV28|TRBD1|TRBJ2-7|NA
CATVGDSSYEQYF
TGTGCCACGGTTGGGGACAGCTCCTACGAGCAGTACTTC
>TRBV27|TRBD1|TRBJ2-7|NA
CASSLRQGYEQYF
TGTGCCAGCAGTTTAAGACAGGGCTACGAGCAGTACTTC
>TRBV6-5|TRBD1|TRBJ1-1|NA
CASSWTGAAEAFF
TGTGCCAGCAGTTGGACAGGGGCAGCTGAAGCTTTCTTT
>TRBV25-1|NA|TRBJ2-7|NA
CASSEPGQSYEQYF
TGTGCCAGCAGTGAACCTGGACAGTCTTACGAGCAGTACTTC
>TRBV15|TRBD1|TRBJ2-3|NA
CATTLRDRGPDTQYF
TGTGCCACCACGCTCCGGGACAGGGGGCCTGATACGCAGTATTTT
>TRBV15|TRBD2|TRBJ2-2|NA
CATSGGLAGVYKLFF
TGTGCCACCAGCGGTGGACTAGCGGGAGTTTACAAGCTGTTTTTT
>TRBV9|NA|TRBJ2-5|NA
CASGEVGGQTQYF
TGTGCCAGCGGTGAAGTTGGAGGGCAGACCCAGTACTTC
>TRBV4-1|TRBD2|TRBJ2-3|NA
CASSQTTGGLAAPEAADTQYF
TGCGCCAGCAGCCAAACCACGGGGGGGTTAGCGGCACCCGAGGCCGCAGATACGCAGTATTTT
>TRBV6-5|NA|TRBJ2-2|NA
CASSFGLLSGTGELFF
TGTGCCAGCAGTTTCGGTCTTCTCTCAGGCACCGGGGAGCTGTTTTTT
>TRBV18|TRBD1|TRBJ2-7|NA
CASDTGGGAYEQYF
TGTGCCAGCGATACAGGGGGCGGCGCCTACGAGCAGTACTTC
>TRBV5-1|NA|TRBJ1-5|NA
CASSLLPGPQHF
TGCGCCAGCAGCTTACTTCCAGGGCCCCAGCATTTT
>TRBV9|NA|TRBJ2-7|NA
CASSDGTPPLVEQYF
TGTGCCAGCAGCGACGGGACACCCCCGCTAGTGGAGCAGTACTTC
>TRBV6-5|NA|TRBJ1-1|NA
CASSPGQNTEAFF
TGTGCCAGCAGTCCAGGACAGAACACTGAAGCTTTCTTT
>TRBV7-8|NA|TRBJ2-1|NA
CASSTRLNRPNEQFF
TGTGCCAGCAGCACCCGACTAAATAGGCCCAATGAGCAGTTCTTC
>TRBV4-1|TRBD2|TRBJ2-5|once
CASSQAWTSVGETQYF
TGCGCCAGCAGCCAAGCGTGGACTAGCGTGGGAGAGACCCAGTACTTC
>TRBV23-1|NA|TRBJ2-7|NA
CASSQPTVGNYEQYF
TGCGCCAGCAGTCAGCCGACAGTGGGAAACTACGAGCAGTACTTC
>TRBV29-1|NA|TRBJ1-4|NA
CSVDTGPDIPAFNEKLFF
TGCAGCGTTGATACAGGTCCTGACATCCCCGCATTTAATGAAAAACTGTTTTTT
>TRBV20-1|NA|TRBJ2-1|few
CSVQMDEQFF
TGCAGTGTCCAGATGGATGAGCAGTTCTTC
>TRBV5-4|NA|TRBJ2-2|NA
CASSRRLGGGELFF
TGTGCCAGCAGCCGCCGACTGGGTGGCGGGGAGCTGTTTTTT
>TRBV7-9|NA|TRBJ2-3|NA
CASSRPAGLRTDTQYF
TGTGCCAGCAGCCGACCCGCGGGGCTCCGCACAGATACGCAGTATTTT
>TRBV29-1|NA|TRBJ2-5|NA
CSFCRTNLYQETQYF
TGCAGCTTCTGCCGGACTAACCTGTACCAAGAGACCCAGTACTTC
>TRBV6-1|NA|TRBJ2-7|once
CASSVKLASYEQYF
TGTGCCAGCAGCGTAAAATTGGCAAGCTACGAGCAGTACTTC
>TRBV6-5|TRBD2|TRBJ2-3|NA
CASSYSGRATDTQYF
TGTGCCAGCAGTTATAGCGGGAGGGCGACAGATACGCAGTATTTT
>TRBV9|TRBD2|TRBJ2-5|NA
CASSASGAQETQYF
TGTGCCAGCAGCGCTAGCGGAGCCCAAGAGACCCAGTACTTC
>TRBV7-6|NA|TRBJ1-4|few
CASSLAQGWEKLFF
TGTGCCAGCAGCTTAGCACAGGGATGGGAAAAACTGTTTTTT
>TRBV5-4|TRBD1|TRBJ1-2|NA
CASSLRQGVDGYTF
TGTGCCAGCAGCTTGAGACAGGGAGTCGATGGCTACACCTTC
>TRBV9|TRBD2|TRBJ2-1|NA
CASSVDSGSSYNEQFF
TGTGCCAGCAGCGTAGATAGCGGGAGTTCTTACAATGAGCAGTTCTTC
>TRBV5-1|TRBD1|TRBJ2-3|NA
CASSQTGTVRYTDTQYF
TGCGCCAGCAGCCAGACCGGGACAGTGAGATACACAGATACGCAGTATTTT
>TRBV6-5|TRBD2|TRBJ2-7|NA
CASRPGGPYEQYF
TGTGCCAGCAGACCGGGAGGGCCGTACGAGCAGTACTTC
>TRBV5-1|NA|TRBJ1-4|once
CASSLQGLGNEKLFF
TGCGCCAGCAGCCTCCAGGGGTTGGGTAATGAAAAACTGTTTTTT
>TRBV28|NA|TRBJ1-5|NA
CASSLVRGAGQPQHF
TGTGCCAGCAGTTTAGTCAGGGGCGCAGGACAGCCCCAGCATTTT
>TRBV19|NA|TRBJ2-4|NA
CASSIRGPSNIQYF
TGTGCCAGTAGTATTAGGGGCCCAAGTAACATTCAGTACTTC
>TRBV10-2|NA|TRBJ1-1|once
CASSERGQEAFF
TGCGCCAGCAGTGAGAGAGGGCAGGAAGCTTTCTTT
>TRBV7-8|NA|TRBJ2-3|NA
CASSLDEVVLTQYF
TGTGCCAGCAGCTTAGACGAGGTGGTACTTACGCAGTATTTT
>TRBV5-6|NA|TRBJ2-7|once
CASSLGGGYEQYF
TGTGCCAGCAGCCTCGGGGGAGGTTACGAGCAGTACTTC
>TRBV11-2|NA|TRBJ1-4|once
CASSLVREKLFF
TGTGCCAGCAGCTTAGTACGGGAAAAACTGTTTTTT
>TRBV27|TRBD2|TRBJ2-7|NA
CASRGLADTYEQYF
TGTGCCAGCAGAGGACTAGCAGACACCTACGAGCAGTACTTC
>TRBV28|NA|TRBJ1-1|NA
CASSGGEFHTEAFF
TGTGCCAGCAGTGGGGGGGAGTTTCACACTGAAGCTTTCTTT
>TRBV5-1|TRBD2|TRBJ2-1|NA
CASSPVASGLSSYNEQFF
TGCGCCAGCAGCCCCGTGGCTAGCGGCCTGAGCTCCTACAATGAGCAGTTCTTC
>TRBV20-1|NA|TRBJ1-1|NA
CRTDEAFF
TGCAGAACTGATGAAGCTTTCTTT